These T cell receptor beta chains were read from a single sample in a study of cytotoxic CD8 clonotypes in ibrutinib-treated CLL. Repertoires were generated with immunoSEQ multiplex PCR, while TCRdb's copy carries only in-frame clones and drops some. The sample lists about 200,000 clones; roughly three quarters were seen once. This specimen was PBMCs, taken after 12 months of ibrutinib treatment. The receptors originated from a human donor with chronic lymphocytic leukemia. CDR3s include the opening cysteine and the closing phenylalanine or tryptophan. Fields, in order: V gene, clone size, J gene, D gene, CDR3 length, CDR3 protein, CDR3 DNA. D genes are given only for firm matches. Clone size is not always given. Where it is, it says once, few, many or a class for expanded clones.

TRBV30	-	TRBJ1-6	-	15	CAWSAEAGYNSPLHF	TGTGCCTGGAGCGCTGAGGCGGGGTATAATTCACCCCTCCACTTT
TRBV6-6	-	TRBJ2-7	-	12	CASRRGRGEQYF	TGTGCCAGCCGTAGGGGTCGGGGTGAGCAGTACTTC
TRBV19	-	TRBJ1-4	TRBD1	16	CASSHPPGQRGEKLFF	TGTGCCAGCTCACACCCCCCGGGACAGCGGGGTGAAAAACTGTTTTTT
TRBV7-9	-	TRBJ2-7	-	15	CASTDERVGLFEQYF	TGTGCCAGCACTGACGAGCGGGTAGGGCTATTTGAGCAGTACTTC
TRBV27	-	TRBJ2-3	-	14	CASQLAGYPDTQYF	TGTGCCAGCCAGCTAGCCGGATATCCAGATACGCAGTATTTT
TRBV28	-	TRBJ2-3	-	15	CASRGVQGRTDTQYF	TGTGCCAGCCGTGGGGTCCAGGGTCGCACAGATACGCAGTATTTT
TRBV18	-	TRBJ1-1	-	15	CASSPVGTRDTEAFF	TGTGCCAGCTCACCAGTGGGGACGAGGGACACTGAAGCTTTCTTT
TRBV6-5	-	TRBJ2-3	-	15	CASSLTGPGTDTQYF	TGTGCCAGCAGTCTAACGGGGCCCGGCACAGATACGCAGTATTTT
TRBV9	-	TRBJ1-2	-	14	CASSVAQTDYGYTF	TGTGCCAGCAGCGTAGCTCAGACAGACTATGGCTACACCTTC
TRBV7-8	once	TRBJ1-1	TRBD1	14	CASSPWTGTTEAFF	TGTGCCAGCAGCCCCTGGACAGGGACCACTGAAGCTTTCTTT
TRBV28	-	TRBJ2-7	-	14	CASSFGQLAGEQYF	TGTGCCAGCAGTTTTGGCCAATTGGCGGGGGAGCAGTACTTC
TRBV6-5	-	TRBJ1-2	-	15	CASSYSGTRDYGYTF	TGTGCCAGCAGTTACTCGGGGACGAGGGACTATGGCTACACCTTC
TRBV5-1	-	TRBJ2-1	TRBD2	15	CASSSVAGSYNEQFF	TGCGCCAGCAGCTCTGTAGCGGGATCCTACAATGAGCAGTTCTTC
TRBV28	-	TRBJ2-5	-	11	CASSPKETQYF	TGTGCCAGCAGTCCCAAAGAGACCCAGTACTTC
TRBV2	-	TRBJ2-1	TRBD2	15	CASSEGEGIYNEQFF	TGTGCCAGCAGTGAGGGGGAGGGAATTTACAATGAGCAGTTCTTC
TRBV27	-	TRBJ1-5	TRBD1	13	CASSLTGGQPQHF	TGTGCCAGCAGTTTAACAGGGGGTCAGCCCCAGCATTTT
TRBV28	-	TRBJ2-1	-	11	CASRTSSEQFF	TGTGCCAGCAGGACCTCATCTGAGCAGTTCTTC
TRBV6-1	-	TRBJ1-1	TRBD1	14	CASADRGLNTEAFF	TGTGCCAGCGCAGACAGGGGTCTCAACACTGAAGCTTTCTTT